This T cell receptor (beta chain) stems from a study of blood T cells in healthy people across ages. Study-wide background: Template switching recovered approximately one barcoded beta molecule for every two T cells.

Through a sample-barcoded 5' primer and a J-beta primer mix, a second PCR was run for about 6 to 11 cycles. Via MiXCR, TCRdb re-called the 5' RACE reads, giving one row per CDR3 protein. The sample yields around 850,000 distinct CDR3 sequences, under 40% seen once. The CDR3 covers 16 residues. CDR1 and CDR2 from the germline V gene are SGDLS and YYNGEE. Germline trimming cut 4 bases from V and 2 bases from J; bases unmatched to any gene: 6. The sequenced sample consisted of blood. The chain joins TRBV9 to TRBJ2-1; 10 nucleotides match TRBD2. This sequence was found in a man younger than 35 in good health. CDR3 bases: TGTGCCAGCAGCAAAGCGGGGGGGCCCCCCTACAATGAGCAGTTCTTC. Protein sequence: CASSKAGGPPYNEQFF.